The 26 T cell receptor beta chains reported below all come from one sample, sequenced in a study of blood T cell repertoires in COVID-19 (dated by TCRdb to between 2020 and 2021). Library preparation was by the immunoSEQ multiplex PCR assay. As stored in TCRdb, this immuneACCESS dataset retains in-frame rearrangements with V and J assigned. A fraction of the clones does not appear; measured against another copy, unresolved V genes explain less than half of the discrepancy, and the remainder lacks a known reason. Present in this sample are under 150,000 clones, almost 85% of which were seen just once. The leading ten clones occupy over 6% of the sample. The sample comprised peripheral blood. The receptors derive from a man in his sixties or seventies with active or convalescent COVID-19.

The chain carries TRBV2 and TRBJ1-3; D is possibly TRBD1 (5 bases). Germline V gene data show CDR1 as SNHLY and CDR2 as FYNNEI. The CDR3 has 14 residues. With 4 bases removed from V and 1 base from J, the gap between germline ends came to 8 bases. CDR3 protein: CASSGGASGNTIYF. The CDR3 DNA is TGTGCCAGCAGTGGCGGGGCTTCTGGAAACACCATATATTTT.

This chain links TRBV11-2 with TRBJ2-2; 8 nucleotides agree with TRBD1. V dropped 5 bases and J dropped 7; count of bases not matched to a gene: 6. CDR3 length equals 14 residues. Germline V gene data show CDR1 as SGHAT and CDR2 as FQNNGV. CDR3 region: CASSQDRGGGELFF. Here the CDR3 DNA reads TGTGCCAGCAGCCAAGACAGGGGCGGCGGGGAGCTGTTTTTT.

The J gene is TRBJ1-2, the V gene TRBV7-8; D remains ambiguous. Trimming left V 5 bases short and J 0 bases short, with 10 bases between. The CDR3 loop spans 14 amino acids. Germline CDR1 reads SGHVS; CDR2 reads FQNEAQ. The CDR3 coding sequence is TGTGCCAGCAGCCCACGACTCTCTAACTATGGCTACACCTTC. As protein: CASSPRLSNYGYTF.

This rearrangement joins TRBV5-1 to TRBJ2-5, with 7 nucleotides matching TRBD1. The germline gives CDR1 SGHRS, CDR2 YFSETQ. Losses at the gene ends were 4 bases for V and 0 bases for J; bases not matched to a gene: 6. The CDR3 extends over 15 amino acids. The CDR3 DNA sequence: TGCGCCAGCAGCACGGGACAGATTAACCAAGAGACCCAGTACTTC. Its protein is CASSTGQINQETQYF.

The chain links TRBV27 to TRBJ1-6; D unresolved. CDR1 MNHEY and CDR2 SMNVEV come from the germline V gene (reference sequence). The V gene lost 2 bases and the J gene lost 0 bases, with 8 bases spanning the gap. This CDR3 has 16 residues. The CDR3 reads CASSLSLSSYNSPLHF. The CDR3 DNA is TGTGCCAGCAGTTTAAGCCTGAGCTCCTATAATTCACCCCTCCACTTT.

The V gene is TRBV7-2, the J gene TRBJ1-3; 8 bases map to TRBD1. Germline assignment: CDR1 SGHTA and CDR2 FQGNSA. The CDR3 is made up of 14 amino acids. The V and J ends lost 3 bases and 4 bases, in that order; junction bases with no gene match: 2. The CDR3 region is CASSFGQGGNTIYF. The CDR3 region has the DNA TGTGCCAGCAGCTTCGGACAGGGAGGAAACACCATATATTTT.

The rearrangement uses TRBV6-2 or TRBV6-3 and TRBJ1-2; maybe TRBD1 (6 bases). Trimming removed 0 bases from V and 6 bases from J, with 14 bases in between. Germline loops: CDR1 MNHEY, CDR2 SVGEGT. The CDR3 is made up of 15 amino acids. The CDR3 nucleotides read TGTGCCAGCAGTTACTCGACTACAGGGCGGAATGGCTACACCTTC. Translated, it gives CASSYSTTGRNGYTF.

The V call is TRBV18, the J call TRBJ1-3, with 8 bases that match TRBD1. In germline, CDR1 is KGHSH, CDR2 LQKENI. The CDR3 length is 18 residues. J gave up 0 bases and V 6 bases, and 13 bases lay outside the gene matches. The CDR3 DNA follows: TGTGCCAGCTCGCGGTCTGCAGGGGGCGCTGACTCTGGAAACACCATATATTTT. Encoded protein: CASSRSAGGADSGNTIYF.

There are many counts of this clone. The V call is TRBV9, the J call TRBJ1-2; TRBD1 matches at 9 bases. CDR3 length: 15 residues. V was clipped by 0 bases and J by 8 bases; unmatched bases: 8. Germline CDR1 reads SGDLS; CDR2 reads YYNGEE. The CDR3 bases are TGTGCCAGCAGCGTAGAGGGACAGGGAAATAACGGCTACACCTTC. Translated: CASSVEGQGNNGYTF.

The V call is TRBV7-2, the J call TRBJ2-7; D perhaps matches TRBD1 (5 bases). The CDR3 has 14 amino acids. Trimming cost V 5 bases and J 0 bases, with 11 bases left between them. Germline CDR1 is SGHTA and CDR2 is FQGNSA. This chain's CDR3 is CASSPQTVSYEQYF. CDR3 sequence (DNA): TGTGCCAGCAGCCCCCAGACAGTCTCCTACGAGCAGTACTTC.

V is TRBV9 and J is TRBJ1-2; the D is unclear. Trimming left V 2 bases short and J 4 bases short, with 6 bases between. This CDR3 is built from 12 residues. Germline V gene lookup returns CDR1 SGDLS and CDR2 YYNGEE. CDR3 nucleotides: TGTGCCAGCAGCGTTGGCAGCTATGGCTACACCTTC. This gives the protein CASSVGSYGYTF. Using reference TRBV9 and TRBJ1-2 for the parts outside the CDR3, the full variable domain is DSGVTQTPKHLITATGQRVTLRCSPRSGDLSVYWYQQSLDQGLQFLIQYYNGEERAKGNILERFSAQQFPDLHSELNLSSLELGDSALYFCASSVGSYGYTFGSGTRLTVV.

The rearrangement links TRBV4-1 to TRBJ1-2; TRBD1 agrees at 10 bases. The CDR3 runs 14 residues. After removal of 1 base from V and 14 bases from J, the junction contained 10 bases not matched to a gene. Germline values: CDR1 MGHRA, CDR2 YSYEKL. CDR3 nucleotide sequence: TGCGCCAGCAGCCAAGGGAGGACAGGGGGAGTCGATACCTTC. Amino acid sequence: CASSQGRTGGVDTF.

The chain couples TRBV6-2 or TRBV6-3 to TRBJ2-7, with D perhaps TRBD1 (8 bases). The germline gives CDR1 MNHEY, CDR2 SVGEGT. V gave up 6 bases and J gave up 4 bases, with 19 bases separating them. The CDR3 consists of 15 residues. The CDR3 is CASSMGGTGTYEQYF. Here the CDR3 DNA reads TGTGCCAGCAGCATGGGGGGGACAGGAACTTACGAGCAGTACTTC.

This clone was seen once. This chain joins TRBV7-6 and TRBJ2-4; a possible D gene is TRBD1 (6 bases). The CDR3 has 19 residues. The germline CDR1 and CDR2 sequences are SGHVS and FNYEAQ. V was clipped by 1 base and J by 0 bases, with 19 bases between them. CDR3 region: CASSLEEQGSVLAKNIQYF. The CDR3, as DNA: TGTGCCAGCAGCTTAGAGGAGCAGGGGTCCGTTCTAGCCAAAAACATTCAGTACTTC.

This clone was recorded a few times. The genes are TRBV7-6 and TRBJ2-7; 7 bases align to TRBD1. CDR3 size: 15 residues. The germline V gene has CDR1 SGHVS and CDR2 FNYEAQ. V lost 3 bases, J lost 1 base, and 6 bases stayed unmatched. The CDR3 is CASSFDRVTSYEQYF. The CDR3 nucleotides are TGTGCCAGCAGCTTTGACAGGGTGACTTCCTACGAGCAGTACTTC.

This sequence joins TRBV3-1 (or the pseudogene TRBV3-2) and TRBJ2-2; D is undetermined. The germline V and J ends were trimmed by 8 bases and 7 bases, with 8 bases remaining between them. This CDR3 comprises 11 residues. Germline assignment: CDR1 LGHDT and CDR2 YNNKEL (reference sequence). CDR3 sequence (DNA): TGTGCCAGCGCACAATTCGGGGAGCTGTTTTTT. Its protein is CASAQFGELFF.

This rearrangement joins TRBV3-1 (or the pseudogene TRBV3-2) to TRBJ1-2; possible D gene TRBD1, 5 bases. The CDR3 has 14 amino acids. Trimming left V 0 bases short and J 4 bases short, with 9 bases between. Germline V gene data show CDR1 as LGHDT and CDR2 as YNNKEL (reference sequence). The CDR3 bases are TGTGCCAGCAGCCAAGAGGCCAGGGCCTATGGCTACACCTTC. This gives the protein CASSQEARAYGYTF.

The chain is built from TRBV4-3 and TRBJ1-4; the D gene is possibly TRBD1 (5 bases). The germline CDR1 and CDR2 sequences are LGHNA and YSLEER. Trimming cost V 0 bases and J 6 bases, with 11 bases left between them. The CDR3 runs to 15 residues. CDR3 sequence: CASSQDGTQHEKLFF. Here the CDR3 DNA reads TGCGCCAGCAGCCAAGACGGGACTCAACATGAAAAACTGTTTTTT.

V and J are TRBV4-3 and TRBJ2-3; D not resolved. V shed 1 base and J shed 6 bases, with 8 bases lying between them. The CDR3 is 13 residues long. Germline values: CDR1 LGHNA, CDR2 YSLEER. The CDR3 protein is CASSQGPADTQYF. CDR3 DNA sequence: TGCGCCAGCAGCCAAGGGCCAGCGGATACGCAGTATTTT.

This chain links TRBV19 with TRBJ2-3, with TRBD1 identical over 9 bases. Germline CDR1 reads LNHDA; CDR2 reads SQIVND (reference sequence). The V segment lost 5 bases and the J segment 3 bases; nucleotides outside the gene matches: 6. The CDR3 length is 15 residues. CDR3 protein: CASSVDRGRTDTQYF. CDR3 DNA: TGTGCCAGTAGTGTCGACAGGGGGAGGACAGATACGCAGTATTTT.

The rearrangement links TRBV7-2 to TRBJ2-7; 11 nucleotides align to TRBD2. There are 15 residues in the CDR3. With 5 bases clipped from V and 2 bases from J, the junction kept 5 bases outside the gene matches. Germline V gene data show CDR1 as SGHTA and CDR2 as FQGNSA. CDR3 in DNA: TGTGCCAGCAGCAGACGTAGCGGGGGGGCCTACGAGCAGTACTTC. Its protein is CASSRRSGGAYEQYF.

The rearrangement links TRBV28 to TRBJ1-6; D not resolved. V was trimmed by 6 bases and J by 9 bases, leaving 9 bases between them. CDR3 length: 12 amino acids. Looked up from germline, CDR1 is MDHEN and CDR2 is SYDVKM. The DNA for the CDR3 is TGTGCCAGCAGCCAGTCTGGTTCACCCCTCCACTTT. As protein: CASSQSGSPLHF. Drawing the rest from reference TRBV28 and TRBJ1-6, the complete variable domain is DVKVTQSSRYLVKRTGEKVFLECVQDMDHENMFWYRQDPGLGLRLIYFSYDVKMKEKGDIPEGYSVSREKKERFSLILESASTNQTSMYLCASSQSGSPLHFGNGTRLTVT.

Only a few counts were recorded for this clone. In DNA, the CDR3 is TGCGCCAGCAGCTTGGGACTAGCGGGAGGCCACTACGAGCAGTACTTC. As protein: CASSLGLAGGHYEQYF. The rearrangement joins TRBV5-1 to TRBJ2-7; 13 nucleotides align to TRBD2. V dropped 0 bases and J dropped 3; count of bases not matched to a gene: 3. Germline CDR1 SGHRS, CDR2 YFSETQ. The length of the CDR3 is 16 residues.

V usage is TRBV30 and J usage is TRBJ1-2; D remains unclear. The V end lost 3 bases, the J end lost 4 bases, and 12 bases lay between the germline ends. There are 13 residues in the CDR3. The germline CDR1 and CDR2 sequences are GTSNPN and SVGIG (reference sequence). CDR3 in amino acids: CAWRRGSGYGYTF. CDR3 sequence (DNA): TGTGCCTGGAGGAGAGGTTCCGGCTATGGCTACACCTTC.

The chain is built from TRBV7-9 and TRBJ1-6; D remains unclear. Trimming removed 1 base at V and 10 bases at J, with 8 bases between. Germline CDR1 SEHNR, CDR2 FQNEAQ (reference sequence). This CDR3 is built from 13 residues. CDR3 sequence reads: CASSLDVLSPLHF. The DNA for the CDR3 is TGTGCCAGCAGCTTAGATGTCCTCTCACCCCTCCACTTT. The variable domain in full, with the rest retrieved from reference TRBV7-9 and TRBJ1-6, is DTGVSQNPRHKITKRGQNVTFRCDPISEHNRLYWYRQTLGQGPEFLTYFQNEAQLEKSRLLSDRFSAERPKGSFSTLEIQRTEQGDSAMYLCASSLDVLSPLHFGNGTRLTVT.

This clone appeared once. The rearrangement uses TRBV6-1 and TRBJ1-1; possible D gene TRBD1, 6 bases. V was cut by 5 bases and J by 1 base, with 11 bases left in between. This CDR3 is built from 14 residues. Germline V CDR1 and CDR2: MNHNS, SASEGT. The CDR3 bases are TGTGCCAGCAGTCCGCAACAGGGGAACACTGAAGCTTTCTTT. This gives the protein CASSPQQGNTEAFF.